Listed here are 23 T cell receptor beta chains from one sample, sequenced in a study of beta chain features in type 1 diabetes. Expressed TCRB transcripts were sequenced, since all the RNA that had been isolated was reverse transcribed. Assay used: immunoSEQ multiplex PCR; TCRdb lists only in-frame clones, some missing. The repertoire consists of 310,000 or so clones, with roughly 9.6% occurring once and the leading ten covering under 0.02%. Sequencing input: naive CD4+ T cells from blood. These TCRs come from a woman aged 25 to 39 in good health.

There are a few counts of this clone. The chain recombines TRBV2 with TRBJ2-5; D gene ambiguous. V lost 4 bases to trimming and J lost 1 base, with 10 bases between them. Looked up from germline, CDR1 is SNHLY and CDR2 is FYNNEI. The CDR3 is 14 residues long. CDR3 nucleotides: TGTGCCAGCAGTGTGAGACGGAGCCAAGAGACCCAGTACTTC. Its translation is CASSVRRSQETQYF.

The gene calls are TRBV7-2 and TRBJ2-7, with 10 nucleotides matching TRBD2. Germline V CDR1 and CDR2: SGHTA, FQGNSA. CDR3 length: 15 residues. With 6 bases clipped from V and 0 bases from J, the junction kept 5 bases outside the gene matches. CDR3 region: CASRLASGSSYEQYF. DNA of the CDR3: TGTGCCAGCAGACTCGCTAGCGGGAGCTCCTACGAGCAGTACTTC. Combining the CDR3 with reference TRBV7-2 and TRBJ2-7 gives the whole variable domain GAGVSQSPSNKVTEKGKDVELRCDPISGHTALYWYRQSLGQGLEFLIYFQGNSAPDKSGLPSDRFSAERTGGSVSTLTIQRTQQEDSAVYLCASRLASGSSYEQYFGPGTRLTVT.

The chain has TRBV28 and TRBJ2-7, with 8 bases that match TRBD2. This CDR3 contains 15 residues. The J segment lost 0 bases and the V segment lost 6 bases, leaving 7 bases of the junction unmatched. Per the germline V gene, CDR1 is MDHEN and CDR2 is SYDVKM. The CDR3 sequence is CASSQWSGGSYEQYF. CDR3 in DNA: TGTGCCAGCAGCCAATGGAGCGGGGGCTCCTACGAGCAGTACTTC.

The chain carries TRBV29-1 and TRBJ1-2, with D uncertain. This CDR3 region has 13 residues. Per the germline V gene, CDR1 is SQVTM and CDR2 is ANQGSEA. V was shortened by 2 bases and J by 2 bases, with 9 bases between the two germline ends. CDR3 amino acids: CSVERPGNYGYTF. The CDR3 region has the DNA TGCAGCGTTGAACGCCCGGGAAACTATGGCTACACCTTC. Based on the CDR3 plus reference TRBV29-1 and TRBJ1-2, the full variable domain is SAVISQKPSRDICQRGTSLTIQCQVDSQVTMMFWYRQQPGQSLTLIATANQGSEATYESGFVIDKFPISRPNLTFSTLTVSNMSPEDSSIYLCSVERPGNYGYTFGSGTRLTVV.

The rearrangement uses TRBV4-3 and TRBJ2-6; tentative D call: TRBD1 (6 bases). The germline V gene encodes CDR1 LGHNA and CDR2 YSLEER. V shed 0 bases and J shed 0 bases, with 18 bases lying between them. There are 20 residues in the CDR3. The CDR3: CASSQERNREDASGANVLTF. The DNA of the CDR3 is TGCGCCAGCAGCCAAGAGAGGAACAGGGAAGACGCCTCTGGGGCCAACGTCCTGACTTTC.

Notes on this clone: Mismatch with germline at one junction end may stem from a read error. The chain uses TRBV18 and TRBJ2-1; 7 positions agree with TRBD1. This CDR3 spans 13 amino acids. CDR1 and CDR2 from the germline V gene are KGHSH and LQKENI. The CDR3 protein is CASSAPPGQLQFF. CDR3 coding DNA: TGTGCCAGCTCAGCACCCCCGGGACAGCTGCAGTTCTTC.

This chain joins TRBV5-1 and TRBJ2-1, with D possibly TRBD1 on 6 matching bases. The CDR3 is 15 amino acids. Germline V gives CDR1 SGHRS, CDR2 YFSETQ. The V end was cut by 4 bases, the J end by 2 bases, with 13 bases between. CDR3 region: CASSPQTGTYNEQFF. The CDR3 DNA reads as TGCGCCAGCAGCCCTCAGACAGGAACCTACAATGAGCAGTTCTTC.

This clone was seen only a few times. The gene calls are TRBV7-2 and TRBJ2-1, with a tentative D call TRBD2 (7 bases). The CDR3 has 16 amino acids. The germline gives CDR1 SGHTA, CDR2 FQGNSA. V shed 5 bases and J shed 4 bases, with 18 bases lying between them. CDR3 nucleotides: TGTGCCAGCAGCCCCCGCCGGAGGGGGGGATACAATGAGCAGTTCTTC. This sequence encodes CASSPRRRGGYNEQFF.

Of note for this clone: The same CDR3 arises from other DNA sequences in this sample as well. The CDR3 is CASSVAGGETQYF. CDR3 sequence (DNA): TGTGCCAGCAGCGTGGCAGGGGGGGAGACCCAGTACTTC. The V and J genes are TRBV9 and TRBJ2-5, with a tentative D call TRBD1 (7 bases). The germline CDR1 and CDR2 sequences are SGDLS and YYNGEE. CDR3 length equals 13 residues. V was shortened by 2 bases and J by 5 bases, with 10 bases between the two germline ends.

V gene TRBV11-2 combines with J gene TRBJ2-1; TRBD2 matches 14 bases. V dropped 5 bases and J dropped 13; count of bases not matched to a gene: 10. This CDR3 comprises 15 residues. Germline V CDR1 and CDR2: SGHAT, FQNNGV. The CDR3 region is CASSGATGTSGSQFF. The CDR3, as DNA: TGTGCCAGCAGCGGAGCCACCGGGACTAGCGGGAGTCAGTTCTTC.

The chain is built from TRBV6-9 and TRBJ2-1; 14 bases are shared with TRBD2. V was pared by 9 bases and J by 6 bases, with 1 base of the junction left unmatched. Germline loops: CDR1 MNHGY, CDR2 SVAAGI. This CDR3 contains 13 residues. CDR3 nucleotides: TGTGCCAGAGGGACTAGCGGGAGCAATGAGCAGTTCTTC. This codes for CARGTSGSNEQFF.

This clone has a handful of counts. The chain recombines TRBV5-6 with TRBJ1-2; perhaps TRBD1 as D (6 bases). The germline CDR1 and CDR2 sequences are SGHDT and YYEEEE. V was pared by 4 bases and J by 2 bases, with 6 bases between. This CDR3 comprises 12 residues. The CDR3 DNA follows: TGTGCCAGCAGCGACAGGAACTATGGCTACACCTTC. This translates into CASSDRNYGYTF.

The table lists this clone with a few counts. The V call is TRBV27, the J call TRBJ1-4, with 8 bases matching TRBD1. The CDR3 sequence is 20 residues long. J lost 0 bases, V lost 6 bases, and 18 bases had no gene match. Germline V gene data show CDR1 as MNHEY and CDR2 as SMNVEV (reference sequence). CDR3 nucleotides: TGTGCCAGCAGCCGAACCGGGACAGGTTACTTCGGGGCAACTAATGAAAAACTGTTTTTT. Its protein is CASSRTGTGYFGATNEKLFF.

This clone was found a few times. This rearrangement joins TRBV7-8 to TRBJ2-1; the match to TRBD2 covers 9 bases. V was pared by 2 bases and J by 8 bases, with 10 bases of the junction left unmatched. The CDR3 is 16 amino acids. Per the germline V gene, CDR1 is SGHVS and CDR2 is FQNEAQ. The CDR3 sequence is CASSLLSTGTSYEQFF. The CDR3, as DNA: TGTGCCAGCAGCTTACTGAGTACCGGGACTAGCTATGAGCAGTTCTTC.

This clone was counted between two and nine times. The gene calls are TRBV7-2 and TRBJ2-7; D gene uncertain. The V end lost 3 bases, the J end lost 5 bases, and 5 bases lay between the germline ends. The germline V gene has CDR1 SGHTA and CDR2 FQGNSA. There are 11 residues in the CDR3. The CDR3 DNA is TGTGCCAGCAGCTTGGAGAACGAGCAGTACTTC. Amino acids: CASSLENEQYF.

This clone came up a few times. This chain links TRBV5-4 with TRBJ2-3; TRBD2 aligns across 9 bases. Per the germline V gene, CDR1 is SGHNT and CDR2 is YYREEE (reference sequence). The ends lost 3 bases at V and 0 bases at J; junction bases unmatched: 8. The CDR3 runs to 17 residues. The CDR3 here is CASSSVLAGFSTDTQYF. The CDR3 DNA is TGTGCCAGCAGCTCGGTCCTAGCGGGATTTAGCACAGATACGCAGTATTTT. Variable domain in full (rest from reference TRBV5-4 and TRBJ2-3): ETGVTQSPTHLIKTRGQQVTLRCSSQSGHNTVSWYQQALGQGPQFIFQYYREEENGRGNFPPRFSGLQFPNYSSELNVNALELDDSALYLCASSSVLAGFSTDTQYFGPGTRLTVL.

The rearrangement uses TRBV27 and TRBJ2-1, with 10 positions matching TRBD2. In germline, CDR1 is MNHEY, CDR2 SMNVEV (reference sequence). The junction had 5 bases not matched to a gene; V was cut back by 6 bases and J by 3 bases. The CDR3 extends over 15 amino acids. The CDR3 sequence is CASRRTSGNYNEQFF. The CDR3 DNA sequence: TGTGCCAGCAGACGGACTAGCGGAAACTACAATGAGCAGTTCTTC.

The chain joins TRBV9 to TRBJ2-6, with a weak D call TRBD1 (6 bases). Germline CDR1 is SGDLS and CDR2 is YYNGEE. V shed 0 bases and J shed 0 bases, with 13 bases lying between them. This CDR3 has 18 amino acids. This CDR3 is CASSVGQVHRSGANVLTF. The CDR3 coding sequence is TGTGCCAGCAGCGTAGGACAGGTCCATCGCTCTGGGGCCAACGTCCTGACTTTC.

This clone turned up a few times. J is TRBJ2-7 and V is TRBV7-9; 9 positions match TRBD2. The J segment lost 9 bases and the V segment lost 5 bases, leaving 8 bases of the junction unmatched. The germline V gene has CDR1 SEHNR and CDR2 FQNEAQ (reference sequence). CDR3 length equals 13 residues. In DNA, the CDR3 is TGTGCCAGCAGCCCTCTAGCGGGATCCGGGCAGTACTTC. It is translated as CASSPLAGSGQYF.

This clone showed up just a few times. This chain connects TRBV27 to TRBJ2-1; TRBD1 aligns across 10 bases. Looked up from germline, CDR1 is MNHEY and CDR2 is SMNVEV (reference sequence). The CDR3 covers 15 residues. V gave up 10 bases and J gave up 1 base; unmatched junction bases: 7. In DNA, the CDR3 is TGTGCCACCCGACAGGGGGCCCAATCCTACAATGAGCAGTTCTTC. This gives the protein CATRQGAQSYNEQFF.

This clone was seen a few times. This chain connects TRBV7-2 to TRBJ2-7; the match to TRBD2 covers 7 bases. This CDR3 region has 13 residues. Germline V lookup: CDR1 SGHTA, CDR2 FQGNSA. Trimming cost V 3 bases and J 5 bases; bases outside gene matches: 4. Here the CDR3 DNA reads TGTGCCAGCAGCTTTGAGCGGGACCACGAGCAGTACTTC. As protein: CASSFERDHEQYF.

The chain recombines TRBV11-2 with TRBJ2-3; 14 nucleotides align to TRBD2. The ends lost 1 base at V and 5 bases at J; junction bases unmatched: 5. There are 17 residues in the CDR3. Germline lookup yields CDR1 SGHAT and CDR2 FQNNGV. CDR3 bases: TGTGCCAGCAGCTTAGGACTAGCGGGAGGGCGCGTAGATACGCAGTATTTT. Its protein is CASSLGLAGGRVDTQYF.

CDR3 nucleotides: TGTGCCAGCAGCTTGGTTGGGGGCGCGTTGAATGAGCAGTTCTTC. Translation: CASSLVGGALNEQFF. The chain recombines TRBV5-4 with TRBJ2-1, with D possibly being TRBD1 (6 bases). Per the germline V gene, CDR1 is SGHNT and CDR2 is YYREEE (reference sequence). The V and J ends lost 0 bases and 7 bases respectively, with 14 bases between them. This CDR3 has 15 amino acids.